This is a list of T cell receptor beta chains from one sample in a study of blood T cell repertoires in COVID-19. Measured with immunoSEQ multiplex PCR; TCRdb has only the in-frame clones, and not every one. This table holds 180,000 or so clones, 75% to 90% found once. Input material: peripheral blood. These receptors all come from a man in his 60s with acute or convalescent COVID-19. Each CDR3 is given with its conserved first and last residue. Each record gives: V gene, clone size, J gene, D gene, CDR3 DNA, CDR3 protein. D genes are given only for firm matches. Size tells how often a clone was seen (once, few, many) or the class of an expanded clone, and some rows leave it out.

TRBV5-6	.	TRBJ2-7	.	TGTGCCAGCAGCTCCAACTCCGAGCAGTACTTC	CASSSNSEQYF
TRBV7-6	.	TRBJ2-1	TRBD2	TGTGCCAGCAGCTCCGATAGCGGGAGGGGAAGGTATGAGCAGTTCTTC	CASSSDSGRGRYEQFF
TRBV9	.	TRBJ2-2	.	TGTGCCAGCAGCGTAGGCGTACTTGGCCAGGCCGGGGAGCTGTTTTTT	CASSVGVLGQAGELFF
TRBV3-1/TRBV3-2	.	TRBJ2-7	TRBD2	TGTGCCAGCAGCCATTGGGGGACTAGCGGGAGAAGCTACGAGCAGTACTTC	CASSHWGTSGRSYEQYF
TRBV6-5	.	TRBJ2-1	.	TGTGCCAGCAGGGCTAGCTTCGTCAATGAGCAGTTCTTC	CASRASFVNEQFF
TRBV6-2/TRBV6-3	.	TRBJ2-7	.	TGTGCCAGCAGTCAAACACCACAGGTCTTCTACGAGCAGTACTTC	CASSQTPQVFYEQYF
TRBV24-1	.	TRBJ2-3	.	TGTGCCACCAGTGATTTCTCCGATACGCAGTATTTT	CATSDFSDTQYF
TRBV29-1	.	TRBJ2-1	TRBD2	TGCAGCGTTGAAGATCTACTAGCGGGGGGGAGCTCCTACAATGAGCAGTTCTTC	CSVEDLLAGGSSYNEQFF
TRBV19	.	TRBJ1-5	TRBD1	TGTGCCAGTAGTCCCTGGACAGGGGCCGGGGATCAGCCCCAGCATTTT	CASSPWTGAGDQPQHF
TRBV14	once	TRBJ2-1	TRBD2	TGTGCCAGCAGCCACCCGGGGACTAGCTCCTACAATGAGCAGTTCTTC	CASSHPGTSSYNEQFF